The clone carrying this T cell receptor (beta chain) came up many times. The antigen remains undetermined. There are 14 residues in the CDR3. V lost 3 bases and J lost 6, with 15 bases in between. Germline V CDR1 and CDR2: DFQATT, SNEGSKA (reference sequence). This entry is derived from a study of T cells after yellow fever vaccination. TCRdb ran MiXCR on the 5' RACE reads and lists one entry per CDR3 protein. The sample comprises 100,000 to 150,000 distinct CDR3 sequences, 13% to 15% of which are singletons, and roughly two fifths rests with the top ten. General study results and limits: One caveat is that FACS-sorted repertoires could contain abundant clonotypes contaminating from the bulk population.

The specimen comprised CD8+ T cells sorted from PBMCs, sampled 5 days after the yellow fever booster vaccination. This chain uses TRBV20-1 with TRBJ1-5; D uncertain. The receptor's source is a man younger than 35 who received the YFV17D yellow fever vaccine. CDR3 residues: CSARRNAWPQPQHF. The CDR3 DNA reads as TGCAGTGCTAGGAGGAACGCATGGCCTCAGCCCCAGCATTTT.